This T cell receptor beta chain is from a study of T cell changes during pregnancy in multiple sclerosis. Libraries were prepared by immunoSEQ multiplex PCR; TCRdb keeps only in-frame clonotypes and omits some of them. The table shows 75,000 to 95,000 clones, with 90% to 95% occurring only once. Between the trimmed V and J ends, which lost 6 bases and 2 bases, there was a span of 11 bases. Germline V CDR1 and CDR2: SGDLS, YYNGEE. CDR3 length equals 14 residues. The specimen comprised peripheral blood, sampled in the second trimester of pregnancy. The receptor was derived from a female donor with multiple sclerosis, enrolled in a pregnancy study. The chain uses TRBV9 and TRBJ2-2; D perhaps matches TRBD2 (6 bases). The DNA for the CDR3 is TGTGCCAGCAAGGGCGGGGCCAACACCGGGGAGCTGTTTTTT. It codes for CASKGGANTGELFF. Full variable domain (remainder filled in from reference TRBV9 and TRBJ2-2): DSGVTQTPKHLITATGQRVTLRCSPRSGDLSVYWYQQSLDQGLQFLIQYYNGEERAKGNILERFSAQQFPDLHSELNLSSLELGDSALYFCASKGGANTGELFFGEGSRLTVL.